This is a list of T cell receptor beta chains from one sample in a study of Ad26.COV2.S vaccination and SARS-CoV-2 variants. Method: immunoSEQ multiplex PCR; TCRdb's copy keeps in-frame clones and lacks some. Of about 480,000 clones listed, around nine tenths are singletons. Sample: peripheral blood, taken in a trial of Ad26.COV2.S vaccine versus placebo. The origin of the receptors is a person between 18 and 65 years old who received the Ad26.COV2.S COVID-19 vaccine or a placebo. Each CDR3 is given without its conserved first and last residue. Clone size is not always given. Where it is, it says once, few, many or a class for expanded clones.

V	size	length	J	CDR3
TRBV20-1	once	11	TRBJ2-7	SASMAGLTGQY
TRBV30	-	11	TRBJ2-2	AWGAGAAGELF
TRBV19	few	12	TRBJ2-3	ASSMGGHTDTQY
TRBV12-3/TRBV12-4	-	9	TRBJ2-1	ASSLVDEQF
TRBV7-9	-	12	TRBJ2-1	ASSLEELSREQF
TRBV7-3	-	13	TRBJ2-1	ASSLWGTTTNEQF
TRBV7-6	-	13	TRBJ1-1	ASSLAGAGVTEAF
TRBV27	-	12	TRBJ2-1	ASSQGQAYNEQF
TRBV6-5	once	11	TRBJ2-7	ASRRQLSYEQY
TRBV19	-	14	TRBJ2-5	ASRTSGRALGETQY
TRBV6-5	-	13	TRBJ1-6	ASSRQPGSGGPLH
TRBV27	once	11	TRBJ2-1	ASTRTPGNEQF
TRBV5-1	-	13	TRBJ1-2	ASSGGTGDLYGYT
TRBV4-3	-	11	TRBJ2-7	ASSHSGSYEQY
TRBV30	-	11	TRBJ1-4	AFTTGGNEKLF
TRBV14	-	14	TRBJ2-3	ASSQGEGLITDTQY
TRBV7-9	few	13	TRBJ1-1	ASSPPGGLNTEAF
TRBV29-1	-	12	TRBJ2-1	SVEDWGAVREQF